Listed below are T cell receptor beta chains from one sample, sequenced in a study of shared clonotypes between healthy human individuals. The table came from immunoSEQ multiplex PCR; TCRdb's copy has only in-frame clones and leaves some out. This table holds about 530,000 clones, about three quarters found once. The sequencing input was PBMCs. The receptor source for this set is a woman in her thirties or forties in good health. Some clones in this sample may be carry-over from other donors' samples. CDR3s include the opening cysteine and the closing phenylalanine or tryptophan. The D gene is left open where the match is weak. A row's size may be missing; if present it is once, few, many or a size class.

clone_size: -
cdr3_length: 13
d_call: TRBD2
j_call: TRBJ2-7
v_call: TRBV28
cdr3_nt: TGTGCCAGTTGTAGCGGGAGTCGGTACGAGCAGTACTTC
cdr3_aa: CASCSGSRYEQYF

clone_size: -
cdr3_length: 14
d_call: -
j_call: TRBJ2-2
v_call: TRBV2
cdr3_nt: TGTGCCAGCAGTTATCTACTAACCACCGGGGAGCTGTTTTTT
cdr3_aa: CASSYLLTTGELFF

clone_size: -
cdr3_length: 14
d_call: -
j_call: TRBJ1-5
v_call: TRBV7-9
cdr3_nt: TGTGCCAGCAGCTCGACGGGAAGCAATCAGCCCCAGCATTTT
cdr3_aa: CASSSTGSNQPQHF

clone_size: once
cdr3_length: 13
d_call: -
j_call: TRBJ1-6
v_call: TRBV30
cdr3_nt: TGTGCCTGGAGTCGAGAAGGTAGTTCACCCCTCCACTTT
cdr3_aa: CAWSREGSSPLHF

clone_size: -
cdr3_length: 13
d_call: TRBD1
j_call: TRBJ1-2
v_call: TRBV19
cdr3_nt: TGTGCCAGTACCCAGGACAGGGGCGATGGCTACACCTTC
cdr3_aa: CASTQDRGDGYTF

clone_size: few
cdr3_length: 16
d_call: -
j_call: TRBJ1-2
v_call: TRBV2
cdr3_nt: TGTGCCAGCAGTGAAGGGCCGGGGGCAGGAGTCTATGGCTACACCTTC
cdr3_aa: CASSEGPGAGVYGYTF

clone_size: -
cdr3_length: 14
d_call: TRBD1
j_call: TRBJ1-1
v_call: TRBV28
cdr3_nt: TGTGCCAGCATCGCACAGGGGAAGGACACTGAAGCTTTCTTT
cdr3_aa: CASIAQGKDTEAFF

clone_size: few
cdr3_length: 18
d_call: TRBD1
j_call: TRBJ1-1
v_call: TRBV9
cdr3_nt: TGTGCCAGCAGCGTAGCTACAGGGGGCTTTGGGATGGGCACTGAAGCTTTCTTT
cdr3_aa: CASSVATGGFGMGTEAFF

clone_size: -
cdr3_length: 14
d_call: -
j_call: TRBJ2-7
v_call: TRBV5-1
cdr3_nt: TGCGCCAGCAGCCTCATAATGGGGAACTACGAGCAGTACTTC
cdr3_aa: CASSLIMGNYEQYF

clone_size: -
cdr3_length: 14
d_call: TRBD1
j_call: TRBJ2-5
v_call: TRBV2
cdr3_nt: TGTGCCAGCAGGTGGGACAGTACAAAAGAGACCCAGTACTTC
cdr3_aa: CASRWDSTKETQYF

clone_size: -
cdr3_length: 16
d_call: TRBD2
j_call: TRBJ2-7
v_call: TRBV7-9
cdr3_nt: TGTGCCAGCAGCGGATGGCGAGGCGGGAGTGAGTACGAGCAGTACTTC
cdr3_aa: CASSGWRGGSEYEQYF

clone_size: -
cdr3_length: 15
d_call: -
j_call: TRBJ2-6
v_call: TRBV11-2
cdr3_nt: TGTGCCAGCAGCTTAGGAGGGTTCGGGGCCAACGTCCTGACTTTC
cdr3_aa: CASSLGGFGANVLTF

clone_size: -
cdr3_length: 16
d_call: TRBD1
j_call: TRBJ1-6
v_call: TRBV5-1
cdr3_nt: TGCGCCAGCAGCTTGGATATCGGGCAGGGGGTTTCACCCCTCCACTTT
cdr3_aa: CASSLDIGQGVSPLHF

clone_size: -
cdr3_length: 15
d_call: TRBD2
j_call: TRBJ2-7
v_call: TRBV2
cdr3_nt: TGTGCCAGCAGTAGGACTAGCGGGCCCGCCTACGAGCAGTACTTC
cdr3_aa: CASSRTSGPAYEQYF

clone_size: -
cdr3_length: 13
d_call: -
j_call: TRBJ1-1
v_call: TRBV28
cdr3_nt: TGTGCCAGCTCAAAGGAGGGGTACACTGAAGCTTTCTTT
cdr3_aa: CASSKEGYTEAFF

clone_size: -
cdr3_length: 12
d_call: TRBD1
j_call: TRBJ2-7
v_call: TRBV4-3
cdr3_nt: TGCGCCAGCAGCCCCGACAGGGTCGAGCAGTACTTC
cdr3_aa: CASSPDRVEQYF

clone_size: once
cdr3_length: 12
d_call: -
j_call: TRBJ2-5
v_call: TRBV19
cdr3_nt: TGTGCCACCGAACGGGATTTGGAGACCCAGTACTTC
cdr3_aa: CATERDLETQYF